This is a list of T cell receptor beta chains from one sample in a study of beta chain features in type 1 diabetes. Repertoires were generated with immunoSEQ multiplex PCR, while TCRdb's copy carries only in-frame clones and drops some. The sample records 130,000 or so clones, 9% being singletons. Sequencing input: central memory CD4+ T cells from blood. The receptors originated from a young man with type 1 diabetes. The CDR3 runs from the conserved cysteine through the conserved F or W. Not every row has a clone size; where given, it reads once, few, many or a size class.

V gene: TRBV14
clone size: few
CDR3 protein: CASSRVGGGFYNEQFF

V gene: TRBV9
clone size: few
CDR3 protein: CASSVGLAGGHSTDTQYF

V gene: TRBV28
clone size: NA
CDR3 protein: CASTPTENTEAFF

V gene: TRBV5-1
clone size: NA
CDR3 protein: CASSPGLAGGVTDTQYF

V gene: TRBV7-3
clone size: NA
CDR3 protein: CASSTLASGGKFF

V gene: TRBV11-2
clone size: few
CDR3 protein: CASSFSGVASYEQYF

V gene: TRBV6-7
clone size: NA
CDR3 protein: CASSYSDTTDTQYF

V gene: TRBV2
clone size: few
CDR3 protein: CASSDTVAYEQYF

V gene: TRBV11-2
clone size: NA
CDR3 protein: CASSFGGDTKLFF

V gene: TRBV9
clone size: NA
CDR3 protein: CASSVETRGGREQFF

V gene: TRBV27
clone size: few
CDR3 protein: CASSVRRGNEKLFF

V gene: TRBV4-3
clone size: NA
CDR3 protein: CASSLDYQETQYF

V gene: TRBV4-1
clone size: few
CDR3 protein: CASSRPGQGFYEQYF

V gene: TRBV6-5
clone size: NA
CDR3 protein: CASRDTISSDTQYF

V gene: TRBV28
clone size: few
CDR3 protein: CASSVSGGAYEQYF

V gene: TRBV5-1
clone size: few
CDR3 protein: CASSLAPGRLNTEAFF

V gene: TRBV30
clone size: few
CDR3 protein: CAWGGSSSGANVLTF

V gene: TRBV2
clone size: few
CDR3 protein: CASSPRVTIYF

V gene: TRBV6-5
clone size: NA
CDR3 protein: CASSSRDSYGYTF

V gene: TRBV7-8
clone size: few
CDR3 protein: CASSLHLPRARAFF

V gene: TRBV7-9
clone size: NA
CDR3 protein: CASSYDRVEYF

V gene: TRBV28
clone size: NA
CDR3 protein: CASRQGSEETQYF

V gene: TRBV18
clone size: few
CDR3 protein: CASQSRQYNEQFF

V gene: TRBV6-5
clone size: NA
CDR3 protein: CASSLDREGSPLHF

V gene: TRBV28
clone size: many
CDR3 protein: CASSSGQGRQPQHF

V gene: TRBV6-6
clone size: NA
CDR3 protein: CASRSGASLYEQYF

V gene: TRBV7-9
clone size: NA
CDR3 protein: CASSRDVPNGDF

V gene: TRBV11-2
clone size: NA
CDR3 protein: CASSLGHGITTQETQYF

V gene: TRBV29-1
clone size: NA
CDR3 protein: CSAYRQVHGYTF

V gene: TRBV30
clone size: few
CDR3 protein: CAWSVQGVGGYTF